This T cell receptor (beta chain) was sequenced in a study of OX40 agonist ivuxolimab in advanced cancers. Study summary: From roughly 20 to 79 years was the age range, with a mean of about 56 years, and approximately 84% were male.

This CDR3 has 14 amino acids. Germline-derived CDR1 and CDR2 are MNHEY and SMNVEV (reference sequence). Trimming took 7 bases from V and 5 from J, leaving 17 bases between them. Profiled with immunoSEQ multiplex PCR; TCRdb holds only in-frame clones, not every one. In the table there are fewer than 85,000 clones, roughly four fifths of which are singletons. Sequencing used CD4+ or CD8+ T cells sorted from blood, obtained in a trial of the OX40 agonist ivuxolimab. V is TRBV27 and J is TRBJ1-1; D possibly corresponds to TRBD1 (5 bases). The clonotype was recovered from an adult with an advanced solid tumor such as melanoma, head and neck, liver or kidney cancer. CDR3 loop: CASTSVLGVTEAFF. In DNA form, the CDR3 reads TGTGCCAGCACCTCTGTACTGGGGGTTACTGAAGCTTTCTTT.